This T cell receptor (beta chain) was sequenced during a study of T-cell memory formation after mild COVID-19. In the study overall: TCR clusters mostly belonged to single donors. Study observations and caveats: Clones that contracted from day 15 to 85 had balanced CD4/CD8; later expanders were CD4+ biased. Of the contracting clones, CD4+ ones lay mainly in CM and EM, and CD8+ ones in EMRA.

This clonotype was observed a handful of times. The antigen remains unidentified. Barcoded TCR alpha and TCR beta cDNA libraries with UMIs came from 5'RACE using constant-segment primers. TCRdb passed the 5' RACE reads through MiXCR, listing each CDR3 protein once. Of hundreds of thousands of distinct CDR3 sequences in the sample, under 30% were seen once. CDR1 and CDR2 (germline): SEHNR, FQNEAQ (reference sequence). Trimming shortened V by 5 bases and J by 6 bases, and 11 bases separated the two germline ends. The CDR3 is 12 amino acids. The clonotype comes from an adult woman who had mild COVID-19 (a few samples of this study predate the infection). Cell type and time point are not known. The chain carries TRBV7-9 and TRBJ2-7, with D unclear. Specimen: PBMCs or a T cell subset sorted from them (not recorded which). The DNA of the CDR3 is TGTGCCAGCAGCCGTAACGGCCTCGAGCAGTACTTC. It translates to CASSRNGLEQYF.